This T cell receptor beta chain derives from a study of vaccination and CD4 T cells after COVID-19. Study-wide background: Post-COVID draws followed diagnosis by a median 101 days (range 35 to 161).

The junction had 6 bases not matched to a gene; V was cut back by 2 bases and J by 4 bases. This CDR3 comprises 16 residues. In germline, CDR1 is MNHEY, CDR2 SVGAGI. This sample's treatment: roughly ten-day PBMC culture with coronavirus spike peptide pools or control peptides (ViraFEST assay). Once obtained from cultured CD4+ T cells, the DNA was sequenced using the Oncomine TCR Beta short-read assay. One entry per CDR3 protein results from TCRdb running MiXCR on the PCR reads. This sample yields about 15,000 distinct CDR3 sequences, of which 54% are seen a single time; about a fifth belongs to the top ten. This clonotype was seen a handful of times. Its antigen remains unknown.

The gene calls are TRBV6-5 and TRBJ2-3, with 10 bases matching TRBD2. This TCR came from a human donor who had recovered from COVID-19. The specimen was CD4+ T cells from blood, cultured in vitro, collected before SARS-CoV-2 vaccination. CDR3 amino acids: CASSYGSGRGSDTQYF. The CDR3 nucleotides read TGTGCCAGCAGTTACGGGAGCGGGAGGGGGTCAGATACGCAGTATTTT.